This TCR beta chain came from a study of Graves' ophthalmopathy and Graves' hyperthyroidism (dated by TCRdb to 2017 to 2018). General notes on the study: Peripheral blood was collected at initial diagnosis, before any treatment. The 100 discovery patients were divided at random into training and test sets in a 7:3 ratio. In total, over 130 blood samples were TCR-sequenced: 40 to 45 ophthalmopathy, around 75 hyperthyroidism and some 17 hyperthyroidism-to-ophthalmopathy patients. To tell Graves' ophthalmopathy apart from Graves' hyperthyroidism, and to predict which patients would progress to ophthalmopathy, the study relied on TCR beta repertoire signatures. After sampling, hyperthyroidism patients received methimazole starting at 30 mg daily, and ophthalmopathy patients received high-dose intravenous methylprednisolone. In roughly 6 hyperthyroidism patients, the T-cell repertoires found in thyroid tissue were compared with those found in blood. To explore V-J signatures that separate ophthalmopathy from hyperthyroidism, a discovery set of more than 95 patients was enrolled, consisting of 40 to 45 with ophthalmopathy and around 57 with stable hyperthyroidism. An independent validation cohort was composed of 18 hyperthyroidism patients and around 15 patients who later progressed from hyperthyroidism to ophthalmopathy. The study at large found these results: In cross-validation, the 13-signature model distinguished ophthalmopathy from stable hyperthyroidism with 85% to 90% sensitivity and roughly 81% specificity, and in the test set the corresponding values were roughly 80% and 76%. Most expanded thyroid clonotypes with a frequency above 0.001 also appeared in blood, which suggests that blood repertoires may reflect the immune response in the thyroid. Sample size was not predetermined statistically, and investigators were not blinded to group allocation. In validation, the model predicted ophthalmopathy progression with about 71% sensitivity and roughly 72% specificity; 12 predicted patients were CT-confirmed with GO in a median of around 6.5 months.

TCR beta CDR3 regions were amplified from RNA transcripts for repertoire sequencing. A first-round RT-PCR used HTBI primers with the Qiagen OneStep RT-PCR kit, followed by a second-round multiplex PCR, size selection and purification. Sequencing of the libraries was carried out on an Illumina HiSeq2000 in paired-end mode with 100 bp reads. The original pipeline was this. Reads were processed with SOAPnuke, discarding reads with adapters, uncalled bases, mean Phred below 15, or no exact constant-primer or identifier match. High-quality paired reads were merged with COPE v1.2.5. Clonotypes were defined as unique nucleotide sequences and were aligned to IMGT TRB V, D and J references using MiTCR v1.1. The analysis was limited to V-J combinations with a frequency above 0.0001, which together covered approximately 99% of the repertoires. For each V-J combination, a TCR clonal expansion and chaos score was defined as F50 clonal expansion divided by the chaos observed in the TCRdist matrix. Features were reduced by Welch's t-statistics and random forest to about a dozen V-J combinations, which fed a naive Bayes classifier. Thyroid-blood repertoire similarity was quantified with the Morisita-Horn index. The public reads were reprocessed in TCRdb via fastp at Q25 and MiXCR, keeping in-frame beta chains. Rows with a matching CDR3 protein are joined into one entry that keeps the most common DNA and genes. TCRdb, not the authors, supplied the V and J calls. Counted in this sample were nearly 400,000 distinct CDR3 sequences; around 17% of them appeared once. Jointly, the top ten make up 1.6% of the sample.

This clonotype was found many times. Its antigen remains undetermined. The record has no base qualities; no much larger clone is one base away. From the germline V gene (reference sequence), CDR1 is MNHEY and CDR2 is SMNVEV. Including cysteine and phenylalanine, the CDR3 has 13 amino acids. The read is trimmed to its CDR3 DNA, 39 bases read in frame from base 1. V gives up 2 bases and J gives up 6 bases, and the segment between their germline ends measures 10 bases. The ophthalmopathy patients had moderately to severely active disease, with a Clinical Activity Score of 3 or higher, a NOSPECS grade of 4 or higher, and a disease duration of less than 3 months. Patients were excluded if they had other autoimmune diseases, uncontrolled infections, pregnancy or lactation. Clinical symptoms, serum thyroxine, TRAb, thyroid ultrasound and orbital computed tomography were used for diagnosis. PBMCs were isolated from approximately 10 ml of fresh peripheral blood by Ficoll-Paque density gradient centrifugation. Total RNA was extracted using Trizol reagent, and RNA quality was checked on an Agilent 2100 Bioanalyzer.

Rearrangement joined TRBV27 to TRBJ1-2; the D gene is unclear. The source of this sequence is a woman under 30 with Graves' ophthalmopathy. Donor details come from another sample of the same person, matched by shared clones. Sequenced sample: peripheral blood. The CDR3: CASSLNGGNGYTF. Read as DNA, the sequence is TGTGCCAGCAGTTTAAATGGCGGAAATGGCTACACCTTC.